This T cell receptor (beta chain) was profiled in a study of T cell responses to AZD1222 COVID-19 vaccine (dated by TCRdb to the early 2020s). For the wider study: Because spike-specific TCR depth and breadth did not differ between the two schedules, AZD1222 recipients who got a second dose at roughly 4 weeks were pooled with those who got a second dose at roughly 12 weeks. Trial participants were enrolled by age into 18-55, 56-69 and 70-plus year subgroups, with approximately 160, 26 and 62 TCR-sequenced participants respectively. A total of about 240 trial participants underwent TCR sequencing, of whom 207 received two doses of AZD1222 and 26 received two doses of the MenACWY control vaccine.

The CDR3 regions of human TCRbeta chains were subjected to immunosequencing. In the source study's methods: Repertoire TCRs were checked for matches against a reference library of SARS-CoV-2-specific TCRs that had been generated using the MIRA antigen-specificity platform. Breadth was defined as the fraction of unique TCRs that were SARS-CoV-2-associated, and depth was defined as the fraction of total T cells that were SARS-CoV-2-associated. Using the MIRA data, each spike-specific TCR was mapped to the spike region that the TCR reacts to and placed in a CD4 or CD8 class. Log10-transformed breadth and depth values were compared by one-way ANOVA with Sidak's multiple comparisons tests. TCRdb carries this immuneACCESS record with in-frame sequences only. Its versions omit some clonotypes, under half of them owing to an unresolved V gene in the studies checked, with the rest unexplained. D and trimming come from the DNA, and the V and J calls and clone size come from that table. The table for this sample lists some 100,000 clones; approximately 91% of them were counted only once. 4.5% of the sample belongs to the ten largest clones.

As regards this clone: Its antigen remains undetermined. The input lacks base qualities; no much larger clone sits a single base away.

Trimming accounts for 0 bases at V and 5 bases at J, while the number of junction bases matched to no gene is 12. The germline V gene specifies LGHNA as CDR1 and YNFKEQ as CDR2. Including cysteine and phenylalanine, the CDR3 has 18 amino acids. Only the CDR3 DNA stays, 54 bases, in frame from base 1. The sample's time point label, decoded: baseline before first vaccination. Vaccinee samples were obtained from the UK trials COV001 and COV002, which included a single-blind randomized controlled phase 2/3 trial of AZD1222 (ChAdOx1 nCoV-19) in healthy adults. Trial participant PBMC samples were collected at day 0 and day 28 after the second dose for TCRbeta chain sequencing. Study-wide findings and limitations: Participants were mostly white British and included more females than males, and it was suggested by the authors that clonal diversity may have been underestimated. A significant rise in spike-specific TCR breadth and depth was observed after two AZD1222 doses relative to day 0 and relative to MenACWY recipients. CD4 TCRs associated with the vaccine covered the entire spike protein, and the dominant responses were in regions 160-218 and 743-854. Because no day 14 peak-response samples were available, repertoires were characterized only after the peak T cell response. In the small 56-69-year group, the increase in depth fell short of significance, most likely because of low power. Nearly half of unique spike-specific TCRs reportedly recognized epitopes outside regions mutated in the B.1.351 and B.1.1.7 variants. Conclusions about previously exposed vaccinees are limited, since just 5 or 6 AZD1222 recipients were seropositive for SARS-CoV-2 at baseline.

The V gene is TRBV4-2 and the J gene is TRBJ1-2, with 10 bases in between that match TRBD1. The starting material was peripheral blood, obtained on day 0 of AZD1222 vaccination. The clonotype was recovered from an adult in good health. The base sequence is TGTGCCAGCAGCCAAGATCGCGGGACTTGGGGACAGGGGTATGGCTACACCTTC. This encodes CASSQDRGTWGQGYGYTF.